This TCR beta chain was profiled in a study of T cells after yellow fever vaccination. Generation of TCR cDNA used 5'RACE template switching (which added a universal primer site and UMIs). MiXCR, applied by TCRdb to the 5' RACE reads, yields one record per CDR3 protein. The sample holds a few hundred thousand distinct CDR3 sequences, 3.6% seen once. Comment on this clonotype: Its target is unknown. This may be a read error, as it is one base from a much larger clone.

Whole-study results and caveats: Researchers noted that a small share of clonotypes showed up in both CD4 and CD8 compartments. Subsequent booster samples again held most clones from primary vaccination (under 98% CD4, nearly 90% CD8).

V dropped 5 bases and J dropped 8; count of bases not matched to a gene: 13. Germline values: CDR1 SEHNR, CDR2 FQNEAQ (reference sequence). The CDR3 loop spans 15 amino acids. The sequence came from a man aged 18 to 30 who received the YFV17D yellow fever vaccine. The rearrangement uses TRBV7-9 and TRBJ2-3, with TRBD2 matching 7 bases. The specimen comprised PBMCs, sampled on the day of the yellow fever booster vaccination. The DNA for the CDR3 is TGTGCCAGCAGCACCTACGGGGGAGGGGCAGTTACGCAGTATTTT. It is translated as CASSTYGGGAVTQYF. The full variable domain, in which reference TRBV7-9 and TRBJ2-3 provide the parts outside the CDR3, is DTGVSQNPRHKITKRGQNVTFRCDPISEHNRLYWYRQTLGQGPEFLTYFQNEAQLEKSRLLSDRFSAERPKGSFSTLEIQRTEQGDSAMYLCASSTYGGGAVTQYFGPGTRLTVL.